The 3 T cell receptor beta chains presented below share a single source sample, sequenced in a study of T cells in Graves' hyperthyroidism and ophthalmopathy. The TCR beta CDR3 regions underwent amplification using RNA transcripts as the source. Carried out on the TCR CDR3, a first-round RT-PCR used the HTBI primer set. MiXCR, applied by TCRdb to the multiplex PCR reads, yields one record per CDR3 protein. The table records hundreds of thousands of distinct CDR3 sequences, 16% of them present only once. Sequencing input: blood. The receptors originated from a young woman with Graves' hyperthyroidism.

This clonotype was observed once. With a much larger clone just one base away, this may be a read error. CDR3 sequence reads: CSVTTSGGAQETQYF. The CDR3, as DNA: TGCAGTGTTACAACTAGCGGGGGGGCCCAAGAGACCCAGTACTTC. The V call is TRBV20-1, the J call TRBJ2-5; TRBD2 matches at 13 bases. The germline V gene encodes CDR1 DFQATT and CDR2 SNEGSKA (reference sequence). The J segment lost 1 base and the V segment lost 7 bases, leaving 6 bases of the junction unmatched. CDR3 length: 15 amino acids.

The chain combines TRBV15 with TRBJ1-2; D unclear. The CDR3 has 15 residues. Germline CDR1 reads LNHNV; CDR2 reads YYDKDF (reference sequence). Trimming pared 0 bases from V and 4 bases from J, leaving 12 bases between. The CDR3 sequence: CATSRDFGRSYGYTF. The CDR3, as DNA: TGTGCCACCAGCAGAGATTTCGGCAGGTCCTATGGCTACACCTTC.

The chain is built from TRBV30 and TRBJ1-5, with a weak D call TRBD1 (6 bases). Germline values: CDR1 GTSNPN, CDR2 SVGIG (reference sequence). The germline V and J ends were trimmed by 3 bases and 9 bases, with 15 bases remaining between them. This CDR3 has 13 amino acids. DNA for the CDR3: TGTGCCTGGAGCCAGGGGTTTTTGCCGCCCCAGCATTTT. Translating gives CAWSQGFLPPQHF.